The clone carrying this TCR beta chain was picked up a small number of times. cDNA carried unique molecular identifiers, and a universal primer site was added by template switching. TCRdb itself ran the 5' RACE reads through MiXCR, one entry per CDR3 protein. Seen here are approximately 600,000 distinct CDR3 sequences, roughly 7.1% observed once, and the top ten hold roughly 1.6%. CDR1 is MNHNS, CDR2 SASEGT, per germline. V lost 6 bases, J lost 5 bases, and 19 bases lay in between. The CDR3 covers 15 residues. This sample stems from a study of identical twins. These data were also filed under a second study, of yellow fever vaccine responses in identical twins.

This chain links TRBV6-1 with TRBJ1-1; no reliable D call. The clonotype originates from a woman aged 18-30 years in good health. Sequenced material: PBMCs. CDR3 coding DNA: TGTGCCAGCAGCAGCCAGCGCCTAACGGGAACTGAAGCTTTCTTT. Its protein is CASSSQRLTGTEAFF.